This TCR beta chain was retrieved from a study of patients and donors after allogeneic stem cell transplantation. The V and J ends lost 4 bases and 5 bases respectively, with 17 bases between them. This CDR3 is 15 amino acids long. TCRdb itself ran the RT-PCR reads through MiXCR, one entry per CDR3 protein. The sample consists of 80,000 to 90,000 distinct CDR3 sequences, 48% of them appearing once. This clonotype has more than one count but fewer than ten. The V and J genes are TRBV12-3 or TRBV12-4 and TRBJ1-1, with D possibly matching TRBD1 (6 bases). This clonotype was sampled from a human donor who was either an allogeneic HSCT recipient or a stem cell or donor lymphocyte infusion donor (not recorded which). It is not recorded whose cells these are; they may come from a transplant donor. The sequenced sample was blood, either unsorted or a sorted T cell fraction (not recorded which). DNA for the CDR3: TGTGCCAGCAGTTCCCGCAGGGGTTCTGGGACTGAAGCTTTCTTT. Encoded protein: CASSSRRGSGTEAFF.